This TCR beta chain was found in a study of T cell responses to AZD1222 COVID-19 vaccine. Points from the study as a whole: Reports indicate that nearly half of spike-specific TCRs are directed at unmutated variant regions. With two AZD1222 doses given, Spike-specific TCR breadth and depth both rose. Clonal diversity was possibly underestimated, and white British individuals and females predominated among donors.

Assay: immunoSEQ multiplex PCR; the TCRdb copy retains only in-frame clones and omits some. The data show around 190,000 clones, approximately 90% seen once. This CDR3 is 17 amino acids long. Germline V gene lookup returns CDR1 LNHDA and CDR2 SQIVND (reference sequence). The V gene end was trimmed by 9 bases and the J gene end by 1 base; junction bases not matched to a gene: 7. On this clone itself: Its specificity is unknown.

The origin of this receptor is an adult who received the AZD1222 COVID-19 vaccine. The J gene is TRBJ2-6, the V gene TRBV19; 12 positions agree with TRBD2. The material sequenced was peripheral blood, taken 28 days after the second AZD1222 dose. The CDR3 loop reads CASRLAGGRSGANVLTF. The DNA for the CDR3 is TGTGCCAGCAGGCTAGCGGGAGGGAGGTCTGGGGCCAACGTCCTGACTTTC. Together with reference TRBV19 and TRBJ2-6, the CDR3 gives the full variable domain: DGGITQSPKYLFRKEGQNVTLSCEQNLNHDAMYWYRQDPGQGLRLIYYSQIVNDFQKGDIAEGYSVSREKKESFPLTVTSAQKNPTAFYLCASRLAGGRSGANVLTFGAGSRLTVL.